The 14 T cell receptor beta chains below come from one sample, sequenced in a study of blood T cell repertoires in COVID-19 (dated by TCRdb to 2018 to 2021). Libraries were constructed by the immunoSEQ multiplex PCR assay. This immuneACCESS table, as held by TCRdb, lists in-frame sequences with V and J called but not all clones. Of the missing ones, under half trace to an unresolved V gene in checked studies; the others have no known cause. The sample data list around 250,000 clones, and approximately 90% of these were observed just once. Roughly 16% of the sample is held by the ten biggest clonotypes. Sequencing was carried out using PBMCs or T cells enriched from blood (not recorded which). The receptors were sampled from a man between 18 and 35 years old who had recovered from COVID-19.

This clone has just a few counts. The chain joins TRBV5-1 to TRBJ1-1; D unclear. Germline assignment: CDR1 SGHRS and CDR2 YFSETQ. The CDR3 runs 13 residues. With 4 bases removed from V and 5 bases from J, the gap between germline ends came to 12 bases. As DNA, the CDR3 is TGCGCCAGCAGCGCGCCGGGAAGTACTGAAGCTTTCTTT. It encodes CASSAPGSTEAFF.

In the case of this clone: The junction does not match germline at one end; this may be a read error. V and J are TRBV7-2 and TRBJ2-7; 10 bases fit TRBD2. This CDR3 spans 14 amino acids. The germline gives CDR1 SGHTA, CDR2 FQGNSA. CDR3 sequence: CASSLAGDTYEQYF. As DNA, the CDR3 is TGTGCCAGCAGCCTAGCGGGAGACACCTACGAGCAGTACTTC.

The J gene is TRBJ2-7, the V gene TRBV10-2, with 8 bases matching TRBD2. Germline V gene sequence: CDR1 WSHSY, CDR2 SAAADI. The CDR3 spans 16 residues. With 1 base clipped from V and 1 base from J, the junction kept 6 bases outside the gene matches. CDR3: CASSEYTSGSSYEQYF. The CDR3 DNA reads as TGCGCCAGCAGTGAGTATACTAGCGGTAGTTCCTACGAGCAGTACTTC.

CDR3 nucleotides: TGTGCCAGCAGCCCCCTCGGCCAGGGGGCGGGTAATGAGCAGTTCTTC. Translation gives CASSPLGQGAGNEQFF. This chain links TRBV4-2 with TRBJ2-1; 8 bases agree with TRBD1. The CDR3 extends over 16 amino acids. Germline CDR1 reads LGHNA; CDR2 reads YNFKEQ. V was pared by 4 bases and J by 7 bases, with 12 bases of the junction left unmatched.

This clone was seen more than once but under ten times. J is TRBJ2-7 and V is TRBV19, with a possible D match to TRBD1 (6 bases). Germline V gene data show CDR1 as LNHDA and CDR2 as SQIVND (reference sequence). Between the trimmed V and J ends, which lost 3 bases and 8 bases, there was a span of 11 bases. The CDR3 is made up of 12 amino acids. CDR3 coding DNA: TGTGCCAGTAGTATGGGCAGGGGTCAGCAGTACTTC. It specifies CASSMGRGQQYF.

The chain recombines TRBV7-8 with TRBJ1-1, with a tentative D call TRBD1 (6 bases). CDR3 length: 14 amino acids. The germline gives CDR1 SGHVS, CDR2 FQNEAQ. V shed 5 bases and J shed 2 bases, with 12 bases lying between them. CDR3 in amino acids: CASSDGTFNTEAFF. The CDR3 DNA follows: TGTGCCAGCAGCGATGGGACATTTAACACTGAAGCTTTCTTT.

The rearrangement joins TRBV27 to TRBJ1-6; D is unclear. There are 16 residues in the CDR3. CDR1 is MNHEY, CDR2 SMNVEV, per germline (reference sequence). V was cut by 11 bases and J by 0 bases, with 17 bases left in between. The CDR3 sequence is CARHYNSRSYNSPLHF. As DNA, the CDR3 is TGTGCCCGACATTACAACAGCCGCTCCTATAATTCACCCCTCCACTTT.

The gene calls are TRBV6-2 or TRBV6-3 and TRBJ2-7, with TRBD1 matching over 11 bases. The CDR3 sequence is 13 residues long. Germline CDR1 is MNHEY and CDR2 is SVGEGT. V was pared by 4 bases and J by 5 bases, with 1 base of the junction left unmatched. Here the CDR3 reads CASSWTGGDEQYF. CDR3 DNA: TGTGCCAGCAGTTGGACAGGGGGCGACGAGCAGTACTTC.

The chain combines TRBV4-2 with TRBJ1-1; D gene unclear. Germline V lookup: CDR1 LGHNA, CDR2 YNFKEQ. CDR3 size: 13 residues. Trimming removed 5 bases from V and 4 bases from J, with 11 bases in between. Here the CDR3 reads CASSEVGGTEAFF. The CDR3 region has the DNA TGTGCCAGCAGCGAGGTAGGTGGCACTGAAGCTTTCTTT.

This clone has a single count. The chain links TRBV7-9 to TRBJ1-6; the D is unclear. The V and J ends lost 1 base and 8 bases respectively, with 3 bases between them. This CDR3 spans 12 amino acids. Germline CDR1 and CDR2: SEHNR and FQNEAQ (reference sequence). CDR3 in DNA: TGTGCCAGCAGCTTAGGAGATTCACCCCTCCACTTT. Residues: CASSLGDSPLHF.

The chain joins TRBV5-1 to TRBJ2-2; TRBD1 might be the D (6 bases). Per the germline V gene, CDR1 is SGHRS and CDR2 is YFSETQ. The CDR3 sequence is 15 residues long. Trimming cost V 4 bases and J 5 bases, with 15 bases left between them. The CDR3 reads CASSEVWGRTGELFF. The CDR3 DNA reads as TGCGCCAGCAGCGAGGTCTGGGGGCGGACCGGGGAGCTGTTTTTT. Full variable domain (rest looked up from reference TRBV5-1 and TRBJ2-2): KAGVTQTPRYLIKTRGQQVTLSCSPISGHRSVSWYQQTPGQGLQFLFEYFSETQRNKGNFPGRFSGRQFSNSRSEMNVSTLELGDSALYLCASSEVWGRTGELFFGEGSRLTVL.

This clone turned up a few times. The CDR3 DNA reads TGTGCCAGCAGCCAAGATCTGGTTAGCGAAGCCGAGCAGTACTTC. Its translation is CASSQDLVSEAEQYF. V gene TRBV3-1 (or the pseudogene TRBV3-2) combines with J gene TRBJ2-7, with D perhaps matching TRBD2 (5 bases). V lost 0 bases to trimming and J lost 6 bases, with 15 bases between them. CDR3 length: 15 residues. Germline V gene sequence: CDR1 LGHDT, CDR2 YNNKEL (reference sequence).

For the CDR3, the DNA is TGTGCCAGCAGCTCAACCTACGAGCAGTACTTC. This translates into CASSSTYEQYF. The V and J genes are TRBV7-9 and TRBJ2-7; D unresolved. Between the trimmed V and J ends, which lost 4 bases and 2 bases, there was a span of 3 bases. The CDR3 is 11 amino acids. Germline CDR1 reads SEHNR; CDR2 reads FQNEAQ (reference sequence).

The V and J genes are TRBV7-2 and TRBJ2-7; a weak D match, TRBD1 (6 bases). V was cut by 5 bases and J by 6 bases, with 14 bases left in between. The CDR3 has 13 residues. Germline CDR1 SGHTA, CDR2 FQGNSA. The DNA for the CDR3 is TGTGCCAGCAGCCAGAGACCGACAGGCGAGCAGTACTTC. Residues: CASSQRPTGEQYF.